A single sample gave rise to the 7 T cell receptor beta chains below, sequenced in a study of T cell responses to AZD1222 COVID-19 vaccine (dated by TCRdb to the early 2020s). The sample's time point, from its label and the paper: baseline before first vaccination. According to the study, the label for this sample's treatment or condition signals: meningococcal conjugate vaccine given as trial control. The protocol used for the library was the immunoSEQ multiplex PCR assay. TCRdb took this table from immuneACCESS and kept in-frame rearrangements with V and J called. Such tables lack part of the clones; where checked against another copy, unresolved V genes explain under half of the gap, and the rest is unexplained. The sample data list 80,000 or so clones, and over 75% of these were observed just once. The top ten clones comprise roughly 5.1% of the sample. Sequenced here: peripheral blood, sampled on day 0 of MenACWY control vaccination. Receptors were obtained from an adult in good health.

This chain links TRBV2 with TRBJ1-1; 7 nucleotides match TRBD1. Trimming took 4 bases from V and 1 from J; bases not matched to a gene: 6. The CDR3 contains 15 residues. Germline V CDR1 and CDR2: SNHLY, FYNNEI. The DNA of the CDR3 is TGTGCCAGCAGTGGGTCCGGGACAGAGAACACTGAAGCTTTCTTT. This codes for CASSGSGTENTEAFF.

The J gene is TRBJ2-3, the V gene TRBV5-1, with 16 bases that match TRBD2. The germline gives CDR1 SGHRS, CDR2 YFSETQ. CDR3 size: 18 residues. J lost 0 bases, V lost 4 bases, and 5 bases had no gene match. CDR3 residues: CASSPGTSGGASTDTQYF. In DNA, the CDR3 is TGCGCCAGCAGCCCCGGGACTAGCGGGGGGGCTAGCACAGATACGCAGTATTTT.

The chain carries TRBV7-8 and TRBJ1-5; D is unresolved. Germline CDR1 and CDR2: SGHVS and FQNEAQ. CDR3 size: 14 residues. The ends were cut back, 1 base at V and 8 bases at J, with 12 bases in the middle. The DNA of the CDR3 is TGTGCCAGCAGCTTAGTGATCGGCCAGAAGCCCCAGCATTTT. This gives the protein CASSLVIGQKPQHF.

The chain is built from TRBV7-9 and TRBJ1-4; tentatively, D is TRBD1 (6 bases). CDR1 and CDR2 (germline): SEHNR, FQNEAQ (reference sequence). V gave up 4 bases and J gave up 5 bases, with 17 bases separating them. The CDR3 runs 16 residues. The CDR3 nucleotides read TGTGCCAGCAGCTCGGGACAACTGGGGATAAATGAAAAACTGTTTTTT. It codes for CASSSGQLGINEKLFF. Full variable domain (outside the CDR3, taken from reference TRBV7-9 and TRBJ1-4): DTGVSQNPRHKITKRGQNVTFRCDPISEHNRLYWYRQTLGQGPEFLTYFQNEAQLEKSRLLSDRFSAERPKGSFSTLEIQRTEQGDSAMYLCASSSGQLGINEKLFFGSGTQLSVL.

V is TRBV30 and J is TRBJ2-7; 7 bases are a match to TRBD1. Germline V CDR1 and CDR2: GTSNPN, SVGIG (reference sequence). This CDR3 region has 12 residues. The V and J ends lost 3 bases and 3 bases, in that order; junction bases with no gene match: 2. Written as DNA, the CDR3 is TGTGCCTGGAGCGCAGGGGGCTACGAGCAGTACTTC. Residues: CAWSAGGYEQYF.

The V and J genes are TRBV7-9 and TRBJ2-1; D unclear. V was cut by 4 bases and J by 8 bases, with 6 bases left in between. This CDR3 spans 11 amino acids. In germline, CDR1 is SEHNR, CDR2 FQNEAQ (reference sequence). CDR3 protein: CASSYKDEQFF. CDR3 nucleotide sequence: TGTGCCAGCAGCTACAAGGATGAGCAGTTCTTC.

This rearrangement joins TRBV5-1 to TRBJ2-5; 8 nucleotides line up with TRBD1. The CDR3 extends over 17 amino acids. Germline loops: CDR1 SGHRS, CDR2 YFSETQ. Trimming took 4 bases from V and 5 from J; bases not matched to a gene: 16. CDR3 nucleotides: TGCGCCAGCAGCCCAAGGCTCACAGGGGGTGAAGGGGAGACCCAGTACTTC. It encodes CASSPRLTGGEGETQYF.